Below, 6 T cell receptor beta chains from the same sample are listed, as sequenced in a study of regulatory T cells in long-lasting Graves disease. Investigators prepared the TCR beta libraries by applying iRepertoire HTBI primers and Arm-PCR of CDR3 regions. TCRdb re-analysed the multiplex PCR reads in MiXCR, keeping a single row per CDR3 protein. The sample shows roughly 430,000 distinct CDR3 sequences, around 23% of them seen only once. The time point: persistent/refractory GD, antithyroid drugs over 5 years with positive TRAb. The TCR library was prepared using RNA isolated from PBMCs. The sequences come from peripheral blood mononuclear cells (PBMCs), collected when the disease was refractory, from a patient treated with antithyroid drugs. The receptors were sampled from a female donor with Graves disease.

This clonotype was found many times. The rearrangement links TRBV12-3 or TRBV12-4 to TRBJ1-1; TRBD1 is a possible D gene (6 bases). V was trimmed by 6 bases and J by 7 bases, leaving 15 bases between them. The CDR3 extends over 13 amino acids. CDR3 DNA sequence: TGTGCCAGCAGGGGAGACAGGTTGCTTGAAGCTTTCTTT. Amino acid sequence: CASRGDRLLEAFF.

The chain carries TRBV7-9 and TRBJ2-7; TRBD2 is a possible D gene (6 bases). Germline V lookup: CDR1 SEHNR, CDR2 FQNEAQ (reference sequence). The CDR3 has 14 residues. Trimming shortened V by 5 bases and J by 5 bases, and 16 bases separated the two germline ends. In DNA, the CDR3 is TGTGCCAGCAGCCGACTAGGCAATTACGACGAGCAGTACTTC. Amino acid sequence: CASSRLGNYDEQYF.

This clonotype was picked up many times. For the CDR3, the DNA is TGTGCCAGCAGTGCGGGACAGTATCTGGTCGGCCAAGAGACCCAGTACTTC. It is translated as CASSAGQYLVGQETQYF. This chain uses TRBV27 with TRBJ2-5; possibly TRBD1 for D (7 bases). Germline V CDR1 and CDR2: MNHEY, SMNVEV (reference sequence). V lost 5 bases and J lost 1, with 20 bases in between. This CDR3 spans 17 amino acids.

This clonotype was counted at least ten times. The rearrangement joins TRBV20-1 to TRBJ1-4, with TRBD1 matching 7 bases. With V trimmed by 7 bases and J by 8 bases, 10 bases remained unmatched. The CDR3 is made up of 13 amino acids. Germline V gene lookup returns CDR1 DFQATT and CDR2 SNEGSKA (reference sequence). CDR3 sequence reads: CSVADRLREKLFF. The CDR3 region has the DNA TGCAGTGTCGCGGACAGGCTTCGGGAAAAACTGTTTTTT.

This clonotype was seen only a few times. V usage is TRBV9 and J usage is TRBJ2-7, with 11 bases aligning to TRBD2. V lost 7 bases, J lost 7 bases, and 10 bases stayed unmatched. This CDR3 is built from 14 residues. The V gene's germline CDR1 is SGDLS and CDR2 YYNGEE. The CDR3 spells CASAPGLAAYEQYF. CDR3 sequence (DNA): TGTGCCAGCGCCCCGGGACTAGCGGCGTATGAGCAGTACTTC.

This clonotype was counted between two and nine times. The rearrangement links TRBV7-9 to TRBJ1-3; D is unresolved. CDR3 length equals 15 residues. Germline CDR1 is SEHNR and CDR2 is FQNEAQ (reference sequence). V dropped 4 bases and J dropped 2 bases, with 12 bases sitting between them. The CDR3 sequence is CASSSLGGAGNTIYF. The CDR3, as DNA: TGTGCCAGCAGCTCCCTCGGTGGGGCTGGAAACACCATATATTTT.